This TCR beta chain was sequenced during a study of blood T cell repertoires in COVID-19. Study-level information: COVID-19 samples from acute and convalescent phases originated in the United States, Italy and Spain.

Seattle patient enrollment occurred during active infection, with longitudinal follow-up thereafter. V lost 3 bases and J lost 2; bases outside the gene matches: 6. The CDR3 has 16 amino acids. Germline-derived CDR1 and CDR2 are LGHDT and YNNKEL (reference sequence). Clones were read by immunoSEQ multiplex PCR, and TCRdb kept only the in-frame ones, dropping some. This table holds about half a million clones, 80% to 90% found once. This TCR was recovered from a man aged 18 to 30 with COVID-19, enrolled during active disease. This chain connects TRBV3-1 (or the pseudogene TRBV3-2) to TRBJ2-3; 9 bases are a match to TRBD2. The sequenced sample consisted of peripheral blood. The CDR3 DNA is TGTGCCAGCAGCCATGGGACTAGCCACACCACAGATACGCAGTATTTT. This codes for CASSHGTSHTTDTQYF.